The entry that follows covers one T cell receptor beta chain sequence. Its antigen is currently unknown. The PCR employed 60 Vbeta primers together with 13 Jbeta primers. Profiled with immunoSEQ multiplex PCR; TCRdb holds only in-frame clones, not every one. The sample shows approximately 150,000 clones, 79% of them seen only once. Trimming left V 2 bases short and J 6 bases short, with 13 bases between. There are 14 residues in the CDR3. Germline V gene sequence: CDR1 SGDLS, CDR2 YYNGEE. The sample is drawn from a study of cytomegalovirus exposure and HLA in healthy donors. Across the whole study: A preliminary data release comprised tens of millions of unique TCRs obtained from HLA-typed donors. Genetic ancestry analysis placed about 76% of the 410 or so donors that were genotyped in the Caucasian-associated cluster.

Findings and caveats of the study: Among the CMV-associated chains, a few were confirmed in vitro as specific for CMV antigens.

The sample was PBMCs. The clonotype originates from a man aged 50 to 59 in good health and CMV-seropositive. The chain has TRBV9 and TRBJ2-3; a possible D gene is TRBD2 (6 bases). This CDR3 is CASSVTSSGDTQYF. In nucleotides, the CDR3 is TGTGCCAGCAGCGTCACTAGCTCCGGGGATACGCAGTATTTT.